The entry below gives a single TCR beta chain sequence along with its context. What antigen it recognizes has not been identified. There are no base qualities to consult, and no much larger clone falls within one base. These data originate in a study of control samples from healthy donors and cancer patients (TCRdb year 2020). The method behind the library was the immunoSEQ multiplex PCR assay. As stored in TCRdb, this immuneACCESS dataset retains in-frame rearrangements with V and J assigned. A fraction of the clones does not appear; measured against another copy, unresolved V genes explain less than half of the discrepancy, and the remainder lacks a known reason. Within this sample are tens of thousands of clones, with around 93% of them counted one time only. The ten largest clones capture around a fifth of the sample. Material: PBMCs. The sequence was obtained from a woman aged 40 to 55 with head and neck cancer.

The CDR3 has the sequence CASRGGSYGYTF. The bases read TGTGCCAGCAGAGGAGGCTCCTATGGCTACACCTTC. Here the chain combines TRBV28 and TRBJ1-2, with no D gene named confidently. CDR1 and CDR2, looked up from the germline V gene, are MDHEN and SYDVKM. The trim is 6 bases for V and 4 bases for J, with a gap of 9 bases between the germline ends. The cysteine opens and the phenylalanine closes a CDR3 of 12 amino acids. Kept here is only the CDR3 DNA, which spans 36 bases and is read in frame from base 1.